Included here is one T cell receptor beta chain sequence, with context. This specimen comes from a study of beta chain features in type 1 diabetes. Turning to the study itself: The study found patients and healthy donors alike in age, gender and cell yields.

V lost 1 base, J lost 0 bases, and 7 bases lay in between. Germline V gene data show CDR1 as LNHNV and CDR2 as YYDKDF (reference sequence). CDR3 length equals 14 residues. Of the isolated RNA, all was reverse transcribed, and so the sequenced material was expressed TCRB transcripts. Generated by immunoSEQ multiplex PCR, the TCRdb table keeps only in-frame clones and is missing some. Of about 220,000 clones listed, about 11% are singletons. V gene TRBV15 combines with J gene TRBJ2-7; a weak D match, TRBD2 (5 bases). This TCR came from a man younger than 35 in good health. Sample: central memory CD4+ T cells from blood. The CDR3 coding sequence is TGTGCCACCAGCAGAGGGGGAGACTCCTACGAGCAGTACTTC. Translation: CATSRGGDSYEQYF. Combining the CDR3 with reference TRBV15 and TRBJ2-7 gives the whole variable domain DAMVIQNPRYQVTQFGKPVTLSCSQTLNHNVMYWYQQKSSQAPKLLFHYYDKDFNNEADTPDNFQSRRPNTSFCFLDIRSPGLGDTAMYLCATSRGGDSYEQYFGPGTRLTVT.